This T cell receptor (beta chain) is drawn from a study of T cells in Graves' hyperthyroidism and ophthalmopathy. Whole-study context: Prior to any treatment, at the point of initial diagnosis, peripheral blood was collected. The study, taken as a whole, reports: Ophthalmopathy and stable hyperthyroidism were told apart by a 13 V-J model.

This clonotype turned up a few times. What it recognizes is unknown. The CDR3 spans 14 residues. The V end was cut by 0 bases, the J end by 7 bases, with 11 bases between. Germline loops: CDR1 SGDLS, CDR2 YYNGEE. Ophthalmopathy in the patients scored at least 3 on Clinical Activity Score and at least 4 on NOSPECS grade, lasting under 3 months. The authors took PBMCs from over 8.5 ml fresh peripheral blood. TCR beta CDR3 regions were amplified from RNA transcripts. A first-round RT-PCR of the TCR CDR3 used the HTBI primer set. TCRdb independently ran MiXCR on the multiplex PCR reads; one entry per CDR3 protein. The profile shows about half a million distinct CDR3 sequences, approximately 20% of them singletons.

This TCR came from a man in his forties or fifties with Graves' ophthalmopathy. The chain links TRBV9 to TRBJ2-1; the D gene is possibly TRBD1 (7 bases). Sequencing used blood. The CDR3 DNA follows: TGTGCCAGCAGCGTAGGAGCAGGGGGGAATGAGCAGTTCTTC. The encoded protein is CASSVGAGGNEQFF.